These 17 T cell receptor beta chains were sequenced from one sample in a study of identical twins. TCRdb re-derived calls from the 5' RACE reads in MiXCR, one entry per CDR3 protein. Altogether 1.5 million to 2 million distinct CDR3 sequences are present, roughly 35% being singletons, with the ten largest covering 0.25% to 0.3%. Sequencing used cord blood. These receptors originate from a newborn girl in good health.

The V gene is TRBV7-9, the J gene TRBJ2-1, with no clear D. Near its end, the DNA agrees better with TRBJ2-7, so the J call may be wrong. The CDR3 spans 15 residues. Germline CDR1 and CDR2: SEHNR and FQNEAQ (reference sequence). In DNA, the CDR3 is TGTGCCAGCAGCTTAGTAGCAGTTTCTTACAATGAGCAGTACTTC. It is translated as CASSLVAVSYNEQYF.

The table lists this clonotype with a few counts. The rearrangement uses TRBV28 and TRBJ1-4, with a possible D match to TRBD1 (5 bases). Germline V CDR1 and CDR2: MDHEN, SYDVKM. CDR3 length equals 15 residues. Trimming pared 5 bases from V and 5 bases from J, leaving 15 bases between. The CDR3 sequence: CASSLWGVQNEKLFF. For the CDR3, the DNA is TGTGCCAGCAGTCTTTGGGGCGTTCAGAATGAAAAACTGTTTTTT.

The genes are TRBV2 and TRBJ1-2; no reliable D call. The CDR3 runs 11 residues. The V gene's germline CDR1 is SNHLY and CDR2 FYNNEI. V lost 3 bases, J lost 10 bases, and 9 bases lay in between. The CDR3 nucleotides read TGTGCCAGCAGTGACAGCTTTCTCTACACCTTC. It encodes CASSDSFLYTF.

The J gene is TRBJ2-7, the V gene TRBV27; 8 positions match TRBD1. The CDR3 runs 12 residues. The germline CDR1 and CDR2 sequences are MNHEY and SMNVEV (reference sequence). The V gene end was trimmed by 7 bases and the J gene end by 3 bases; junction bases not matched to a gene: 2. The CDR3 region is CASKQGGYEQYF. The CDR3 nucleotides read TGTGCCAGCAAACAGGGGGGCTACGAGCAGTACTTC.

In its sample, this clonotype was seen a few times. This rearrangement joins TRBV28 to TRBJ1-6; TRBD1 matches at 12 bases. There are 18 residues in the CDR3. The junction had 7 bases not matched to a gene; V was cut back by 5 bases and J by 2 bases. Germline assignment: CDR1 MDHEN and CDR2 SYDVKM. For the CDR3, the DNA is TGTGCCAGCAGTCTCGGGACAGGGGGCGTAACCTATAATTCACCCCTCCACTTT. It encodes CASSLGTGGVTYNSPLHF.

The V call is TRBV3-1, the J call TRBJ2-7, with D maybe TRBD2 (6 bases). Germline lookup yields CDR1 LGHDT and CDR2 YNNKEL (reference sequence). V was trimmed by 4 bases and J by 5 bases, leaving 9 bases between them. CDR3 length: 12 residues. CDR3 loop: CASSPAGHEQYF. CDR3 DNA: TGTGCCAGCAGCCCAGCGGGCCACGAGCAGTACTTC.

V is TRBV3-1 and J is TRBJ2-1, with D possibly TRBD2 on 6 matching bases. V was clipped by 0 bases and J by 3 bases, with 21 bases between them. The CDR3 contains 19 residues. Per germline, CDR1 LGHDT and CDR2 YNNKEL (reference sequence). Written as DNA, the CDR3 is TGTGCCAGCAGCCAAGATCGCGTTACGGGGGACTCCTACTACAATGAGCAGTTCTTC. Protein product: CASSQDRVTGDSYYNEQFF.

This clonotype was detected once. The junction differs from germline at one of its ends, possibly a read error. The J gene is TRBJ2-7, the V gene TRBV20-1; 8 positions agree with TRBD2. The CDR3 runs to 12 residues. Germline-derived CDR1 and CDR2 are DFQATT and SNEGSKA (reference sequence). Here the CDR3 reads CGAMGLVGEQYF. The CDR3 DNA reads TGCGGTGCTATGGGACTAGTTGGCGAGCAGTACTTC.

This clonotype was recorded a few times. The chain is built from TRBV23-1 and TRBJ2-7; D possibly matches TRBD1 or TRBD2 (5 bases each). TRBV23-1 is recorded as an ORF, its role being uncertain. The CDR3 is made up of 19 amino acids. The V gene lost 2 bases and the J gene lost 2 bases, with 25 bases spanning the gap. CDR3 nucleotides: TGCGCCAGCAGTCAACGTCAGAGTCCAGACGGGGACGTAACCTACGAGCAGTACTTC. It specifies CASSQRQSPDGDVTYEQYF.

A note on this clonotype: A read error may produce the germline difference seen at one junction end. This chain uses TRBV19 with TRBJ2-3, with TRBD2 identical over 12 bases. This CDR3 comprises 16 residues. Germline loops: CDR1 LNHDA, CDR2 SQIVND (reference sequence). CDR3 DNA sequence: TGCGCCAGCAGCATTCGACTAGCGGGGGGCACAGATACGCAGTATTTT. It encodes CASSIRLAGGTDTQYF.

This rearrangement joins TRBV18 to TRBJ1-1; D call uncertain. V was clipped by 0 bases and J by 4 bases, with 9 bases between them. The CDR3 consists of 14 residues. Germline values: CDR1 KGHSH, CDR2 LQKENI. The DNA of the CDR3 is TGTGCCAGCTCACCACCGGCGGGGTCCACTGAAGCTTTCTTT. Amino acids: CASSPPAGSTEAFF. Supplemented by reference TRBV18 and TRBJ1-1, the full variable domain reads NAGVMQNPRHLVRRRGQEARLRCSPMKGHSHVYWYRQLPEEGLKFMVYLQKENIIDESGMPKERFSAEFPKEGPSILRIQQVVRGDSAAYFCASSPPAGSTEAFFGQGTRLTVV.

The rearrangement uses TRBV5-1 and TRBJ1-3; a weak D match, TRBD1 (6 bases). CDR1 and CDR2 (germline): SGHRS, YFSETQ. CDR3 length equals 18 residues. Trimming pared 1 base from V and 4 bases from J, leaving 21 bases between. The CDR3 is CASSLRALYGGQGNTIYF. CDR3 DNA: TGCGCCAGCAGCTTGAGGGCCCTTTACGGGGGACAAGGAAACACCATATATTTT.

The V and J genes are TRBV10-2 and TRBJ2-5; 11 bases align to TRBD2. V was pared by 6 bases and J by 4 bases, with 7 bases of the junction left unmatched. From germline, CDR1 is WSHSY and CDR2 SAAADI. The CDR3 has 15 residues. This CDR3 is CASRPGTSGPETQYF. The DNA of the CDR3 is TGCGCCAGCAGACCCGGGACTAGCGGTCCAGAGACCCAGTACTTC.

This clonotype was seen once. J is TRBJ1-6 and V is TRBV7-2, with no clear D. The CDR3 has 15 residues. The V end lost 0 bases, the J end lost 6 bases, and 9 bases lay between the germline ends. Germline lookup yields CDR1 SGHTA and CDR2 FQGNSA. The CDR3 nucleotides read TGTGCCAGCAGCTTAGCCGCGGTCTTTAATTCACCCCTCCACTTT. It specifies CASSLAAVFNSPLHF.

A few counts support this clonotype. The genes are TRBV2 and TRBJ2-5, with D unresolved. Trimming left V 6 bases short and J 2 bases short, with 7 bases between. The CDR3 covers 12 residues. Germline CDR1 and CDR2: SNHLY and FYNNEI. The DNA for the CDR3 is TGTGCCAGCAGGACGGCTCAAGAGACCCAGTACTTC. This codes for CASRTAQETQYF. Full variable domain (outside the CDR3, taken from reference TRBV2 and TRBJ2-5): EPEVTQTPSHQVTQMGQEVILRCVPISNHLYFYWYRQILGQKVEFLVSFYNNEISEKSEIFDDQFSVERPDGSNFTLKIRSTKLEDSAMYFCASRTAQETQYFGPGTRLLVL.

This clonotype turned up a few times. The rearrangement joins TRBV27 to TRBJ1-5; D unclear. Looked up from germline, CDR1 is MNHEY and CDR2 is SMNVEV (reference sequence). V lost 5 bases to trimming and J lost 7 bases, with 18 bases between them. The CDR3 is 15 amino acids. Here the CDR3 reads CASSPPGSSRQPQHF. In DNA, the CDR3 is TGTGCCAGCAGTCCCCCCGGAAGTTCAAGACAGCCCCAGCATTTT.

The J gene is TRBJ2-7, the V gene TRBV25-1, with 12 bases fitting TRBD2. Germline CDR1 reads MGHDK; CDR2 reads SYGVNS. Germline trimming cut 4 bases from V and 7 bases from J; bases unmatched to any gene: 8. This CDR3 region has 15 residues. CDR3 region: CASSGLAGEGNEQYF. CDR3 in DNA: TGTGCCAGCAGTGGACTAGCGGGAGAAGGCAATGAGCAGTACTTC.